The T cell receptor beta chain described here comes from a study of blood T cell repertoires in COVID-19. Measured with immunoSEQ multiplex PCR; TCRdb has only the in-frame clones, and not every one. This sample has around 180,000 clones; around 82% occur once, and the top ten carry around 7%. The CDR3 loop spans 15 amino acids. V was cut by 2 bases and J by 2 bases, with 11 bases left in between. CDR1 SGHVS and CDR2 FQNEAQ come from the germline V gene. Sequenced material: peripheral blood. The chain recombines TRBV7-8 with TRBJ2-3; D might be TRBD1 (6 bases). The TCR comes from a man aged 80 or over with COVID-19, enrolled during active disease. The CDR3 sequence: CASSLLPGATDTQYF. DNA of the CDR3: TGTGCCAGCAGCTTATTACCAGGGGCCACAGATACGCAGTATTTT.